A selection of T cell receptor beta chains follows, all from one sample in a study of T-cell memory formation after mild COVID-19. TCRdb recomputed calls from the 5' RACE reads with MiXCR, one row per CDR3 protein. The profile shows 300,000 to 400,000 distinct CDR3 sequences, roughly 21% of them singletons. Specimen: PBMCs or a T cell subset sorted from them (not recorded which). The receptors stem from an adult woman who had mild COVID-19 (a few samples of this study predate the infection). Cell type and time point are not known. Both conserved end residues are part of each CDR3. Each record gives: V gene, J gene, D gene, clone size, CDR3 protein, CDR3 DNA. D genes are given only for firm matches. Only some rows state a clone size, as once, few, many or a class for expanded clones.

v_gene: TRBV18
j_gene: TRBJ2-7
d_gene: TRBD2
abundance: -
CDR3aa: CASSPPGTRYEQYF
CDR3nt: TGTGCCAGCTCACCTCCCGGGACTAGATACGAGCAGTACTTC

v_gene: TRBV3-1
j_gene: TRBJ1-1
d_gene: -
abundance: -
CDR3aa: CASSDPGRGTEAFF
CDR3nt: TGTGCCAGCAGCGATCCGGGACGGGGTACTGAAGCTTTCTTT

v_gene: TRBV7-2
j_gene: TRBJ1-1
d_gene: -
abundance: -
CDR3aa: CASSDPPNTEAFF
CDR3nt: TGTGCCAGCAGCGACCCACCGAACACTGAAGCTTTCTTT

v_gene: TRBV7-9
j_gene: TRBJ2-2
d_gene: -
abundance: few
CDR3aa: CASSYTSGELFF
CDR3nt: TGTGCCAGCAGTTATACGTCCGGGGAGCTGTTTTTT

v_gene: TRBV6-5
j_gene: TRBJ2-2
d_gene: -
abundance: -
CDR3aa: CASSYYPGRVTSTGELFF
CDR3nt: TGTGCCAGCAGTTACTATCCTGGGCGAGTGACCAGCACCGGGGAGCTGTTTTTT

v_gene: TRBV7-6
j_gene: TRBJ2-1
d_gene: TRBD2
abundance: once
CDR3aa: CASSLLLAGGGDEQFF
CDR3nt: TGTGCCAGCAGCTTACTACTAGCGGGAGGAGGGGATGAGCAGTTCTTC

v_gene: TRBV12-3/TRBV12-4
j_gene: TRBJ2-7
d_gene: -
abundance: few
CDR3aa: CASSFFGRSMADEQYF
CDR3nt: TGTGCCAGCAGTTTTTTCGGGAGAAGTATGGCGGACGAGCAGTACTTC

v_gene: TRBV6-2/TRBV6-3
j_gene: TRBJ2-7
d_gene: TRBD1
abundance: -
CDR3aa: CASKASGTGGRYEQYF
CDR3nt: TGTGCCAGCAAGGCTTCCGGGACAGGGGGGAGGTACGAGCAGTACTTC

v_gene: TRBV5-4
j_gene: TRBJ2-5
d_gene: TRBD2
abundance: few
CDR3aa: CASSLGYSGSSETQYF
CDR3nt: TGTGCCAGCAGCTTGGGCTATAGCGGGAGCAGTGAGACCCAGTACTTC

v_gene: TRBV7-6
j_gene: TRBJ1-6
d_gene: -
abundance: few
CDR3aa: CASSFALNSPLHF
CDR3nt: TGTGCCAGCAGCTTCGCCCTGAATTCACCCCTCCACTTT

v_gene: TRBV18
j_gene: TRBJ2-7
d_gene: -
abundance: -
CDR3aa: CASSVGAAYEQYF
CDR3nt: TGTGCCAGCTCGGTCGGAGCGGCCTACGAGCAGTACTTC

v_gene: TRBV7-2
j_gene: TRBJ1-2
d_gene: -
abundance: -
CDR3aa: CASSLGGTRANYGYTF
CDR3nt: TGTGCCAGCAGCCTGGGTGGGACGCGGGCTAACTATGGCTACACCTTC

v_gene: TRBV2
j_gene: TRBJ1-2
d_gene: -
abundance: few
CDR3aa: CASSETTENYGYTF
CDR3nt: TGTGCCAGCAGTGAAACGACAGAGAACTATGGCTACACCTTC

v_gene: TRBV2
j_gene: TRBJ1-1
d_gene: TRBD1
abundance: -
CDR3aa: CASNDRGSTEAFF
CDR3nt: TGTGCCAGCAATGACAGGGGATCCACTGAAGCTTTCTTT

v_gene: TRBV25-1
j_gene: TRBJ1-2
d_gene: -
abundance: -
CDR3aa: CASSESRGNYGYTF
CDR3nt: TGTGCCAGCAGTGAATCGAGGGGGAACTATGGCTACACCTTC

v_gene: TRBV21-1
j_gene: TRBJ1-5
d_gene: -
abundance: -
CDR3aa: CASSLQGGEAQHF
CDR3nt: TGTGCCAGCAGCTTGCAGGGGGGAGAGGCCCAGCATTTT

v_gene: TRBV7-3
j_gene: TRBJ2-3
d_gene: -
abundance: -
CDR3aa: CASSPRVFGHTDTQYF
CDR3nt: TGTGCCAGCAGCCCCCGCGTGTTTGGACACACAGATACGCAGTATTTT

v_gene: TRBV2
j_gene: TRBJ2-3
d_gene: -
abundance: -
CDR3aa: CASKQPPDTQYF
CDR3nt: TGTGCCAGCAAACAGCCACCGGATACGCAGTATTTT

v_gene: TRBV6-5
j_gene: TRBJ1-1
d_gene: TRBD1
abundance: -
CDR3aa: CASSYSGQRIEAFF
CDR3nt: TGTGCCAGCAGTTACTCGGGACAGAGAATTGAAGCTTTCTTT

v_gene: TRBV19
j_gene: TRBJ1-2
d_gene: TRBD1
abundance: many
CDR3aa: CASSIVSGTGDGYTF
CDR3nt: TGTGCCAGTAGTATAGTTTCTGGGACAGGGGATGGCTACACCTTC

v_gene: TRBV7-9
j_gene: TRBJ2-7
d_gene: -
abundance: few
CDR3aa: CASSQVAYEQYF
CDR3nt: TGTGCCAGCTCTCAGGTTGCCTACGAGCAGTACTTC

v_gene: TRBV25-1
j_gene: TRBJ2-7
d_gene: TRBD2
abundance: many
CDR3aa: CASRAYGLAGGLEQYF
CDR3nt: TGTGCCAGCAGGGCATATGGACTAGCGGGAGGGCTCGAGCAGTACTTC

v_gene: TRBV12-3/TRBV12-4
j_gene: TRBJ2-5
d_gene: -
abundance: -
CDR3aa: CASSLDPAVAQYF
CDR3nt: TGTGCCAGCAGTTTAGACCCCGCAGTGGCCCAGTACTTC

v_gene: TRBV12-3/TRBV12-4
j_gene: TRBJ1-1
d_gene: -
abundance: few
CDR3aa: CASSLESGEAFF
CDR3nt: TGTGCCAGCAGTTTAGAGTCAGGCGAAGCTTTCTTT

v_gene: TRBV9
j_gene: TRBJ2-7
d_gene: -
abundance: -
CDR3aa: CASSTIEVGEQYF
CDR3nt: TGTGCCAGCAGCACCATTGAAGTTGGCGAGCAGTACTTC

v_gene: TRBV6-5
j_gene: TRBJ1-2
d_gene: -
abundance: few
CDR3aa: CASSYGGGSYGYTF
CDR3nt: TGTGCCAGCAGTTACGGAGGAGGGTCCTATGGCTACACCTTC

v_gene: TRBV12-3/TRBV12-4
j_gene: TRBJ2-7
d_gene: TRBD1
abundance: few
CDR3aa: CASTTDRGPGEQYF
CDR3nt: TGTGCCAGCACCACGGACAGGGGGCCAGGCGAGCAGTACTTC

v_gene: TRBV5-1
j_gene: TRBJ2-7
d_gene: TRBD1
abundance: -
CDR3aa: CASRQGDGYEQYF
CDR3nt: TGCGCCAGCAGGCAGGGGGATGGCTACGAGCAGTACTTC

v_gene: TRBV20-1
j_gene: TRBJ2-7
d_gene: -
abundance: few
CDR3aa: CSAPGQSYEQYF
CDR3nt: TGCAGTGCCCCAGGACAGAGCTACGAGCAGTACTTC

v_gene: TRBV30
j_gene: TRBJ1-1
d_gene: TRBD1
abundance: -
CDR3aa: CAWSSYRGRRNMNTEAFF
CDR3nt: TGTGCCTGGAGTTCGTACAGGGGGCGACGAAACATGAACACTGAAGCTTTCTTT

v_gene: TRBV5-1
j_gene: TRBJ2-2
d_gene: TRBD1
abundance: once
CDR3aa: CASSLSRDRFITGELFF
CDR3nt: TGCGCCAGCAGCTTGAGTCGGGACAGATTTATCACCGGGGAGCTGTTTTTT

v_gene: TRBV7-3
j_gene: TRBJ2-7
d_gene: -
abundance: -
CDR3aa: CASSLIRSYEQYF
CDR3nt: TGTGCCAGCAGCTTAATCAGGTCCTACGAGCAGTACTTC

v_gene: TRBV7-9
j_gene: TRBJ2-7
d_gene: -
abundance: -
CDR3aa: CASSLVSGQPYEQYF
CDR3nt: TGTGCCAGCAGCTTAGTATCCGGACAGCCCTACGAGCAGTACTTC

v_gene: TRBV4-2
j_gene: TRBJ1-4
d_gene: -
abundance: -
CDR3aa: CASSLSTSPNEKLFF
CDR3nt: TGTGCCAGCAGCCTATCGACCTCACCTAATGAAAAACTGTTTTTT

v_gene: TRBV7-3
j_gene: TRBJ1-1
d_gene: -
abundance: -
CDR3aa: CASSLTAGEAFF
CDR3nt: TGTGCCAGCAGCTTAACCGCAGGAGAAGCTTTCTTT

v_gene: TRBV20-1
j_gene: TRBJ2-2
d_gene: TRBD2
abundance: -
CDR3aa: CSASWRGGPGELFF
CDR3nt: TGCAGTGCTAGCTGGCGGGGGGGCCCCGGGGAGCTGTTTTTT

v_gene: TRBV14
j_gene: TRBJ1-1
d_gene: -
abundance: few
CDR3aa: CASSQARISTLNTEAFF
CDR3nt: TGTGCCAGCAGCCAAGCTCGGATCTCCACTCTGAACACTGAAGCTTTCTTT

v_gene: TRBV4-3
j_gene: TRBJ1-1
d_gene: -
abundance: -
CDR3aa: CASSRTGDTEAFF
CDR3nt: TGCGCCAGCAGCCGGACGGGGGACACTGAAGCTTTCTTT

v_gene: TRBV12-3/TRBV12-4
j_gene: TRBJ2-1
d_gene: -
abundance: few
CDR3aa: CASRTGFNEQFF
CDR3nt: TGTGCCAGCAGAACAGGGTTCAATGAGCAGTTCTTC

v_gene: TRBV4-1
j_gene: TRBJ2-3
d_gene: TRBD1
abundance: few
CDR3aa: CASSQDRNRGTSDTQYF
CDR3nt: TGCGCCAGCAGCCAAGATAGGAACAGGGGTACATCAGATACGCAGTATTTT

v_gene: TRBV12-3/TRBV12-4
j_gene: TRBJ2-1
d_gene: -
abundance: -
CDR3aa: CASSLLALEYNEQFF
CDR3nt: TGTGCCAGCAGTTTGCTTGCTCTCGAGTACAATGAGCAGTTCTTC

v_gene: TRBV7-2
j_gene: TRBJ2-3
d_gene: TRBD1
abundance: few
CDR3aa: CASSSNPGQGGDTQYF
CDR3nt: TGTGCCAGCAGCTCAAACCCGGGACAGGGGGGGGATACGCAGTATTTT